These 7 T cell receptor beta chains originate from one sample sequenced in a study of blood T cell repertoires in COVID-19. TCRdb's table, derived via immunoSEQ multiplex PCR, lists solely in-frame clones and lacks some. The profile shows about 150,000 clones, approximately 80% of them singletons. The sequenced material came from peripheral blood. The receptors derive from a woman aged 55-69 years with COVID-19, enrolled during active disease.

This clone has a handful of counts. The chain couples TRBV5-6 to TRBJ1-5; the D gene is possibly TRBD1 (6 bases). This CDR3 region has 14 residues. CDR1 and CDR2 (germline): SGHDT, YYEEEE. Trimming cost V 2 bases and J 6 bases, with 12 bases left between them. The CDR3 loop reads CASSLQGRTQPQHF. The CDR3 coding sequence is TGTGCCAGCAGCTTACAGGGCAGGACTCAGCCCCAGCATTTT.

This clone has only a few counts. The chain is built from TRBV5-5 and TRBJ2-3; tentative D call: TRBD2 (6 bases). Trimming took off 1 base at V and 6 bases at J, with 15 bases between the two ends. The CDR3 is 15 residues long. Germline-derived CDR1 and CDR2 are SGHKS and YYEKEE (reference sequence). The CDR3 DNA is TGTGCCAGCAGCTTGCCGACCTCGGCGGGGGATACGCAGTATTTT. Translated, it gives CASSLPTSAGDTQYF.

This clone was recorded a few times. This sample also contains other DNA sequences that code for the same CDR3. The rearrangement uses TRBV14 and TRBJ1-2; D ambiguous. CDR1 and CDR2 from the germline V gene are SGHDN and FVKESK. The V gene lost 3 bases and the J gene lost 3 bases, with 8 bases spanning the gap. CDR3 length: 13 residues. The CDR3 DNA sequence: TGTGCCAGCAGCCACCAGAGGGACTATGGCTACACCTTC. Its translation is CASSHQRDYGYTF.

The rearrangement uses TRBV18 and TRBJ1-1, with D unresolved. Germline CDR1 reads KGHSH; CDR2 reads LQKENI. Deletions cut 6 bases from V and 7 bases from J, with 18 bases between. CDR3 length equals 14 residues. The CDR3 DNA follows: TGTGCCAGCTCCCCATACCCCGGGCGGGGTGAAGCTTTCTTT. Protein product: CASSPYPGRGEAFF. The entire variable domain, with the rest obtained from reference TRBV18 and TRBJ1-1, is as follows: NAGVMQNPRHLVRRRGQEARLRCSPMKGHSHVYWYRQLPEEGLKFMVYLQKENIIDESGMPKERFSAEFPKEGPSILRIQQVVRGDSAAYFCASSPYPGRGEAFFGQGTRLTVV.

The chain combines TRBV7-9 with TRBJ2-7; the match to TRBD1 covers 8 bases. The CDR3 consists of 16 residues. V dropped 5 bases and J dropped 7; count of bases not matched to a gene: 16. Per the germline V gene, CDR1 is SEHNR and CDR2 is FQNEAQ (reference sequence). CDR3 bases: TGTGCCAGCAGCGATCGCCCGGGCCAGGGGGCAGGGGAGCAGTACTTC. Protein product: CASSDRPGQGAGEQYF.

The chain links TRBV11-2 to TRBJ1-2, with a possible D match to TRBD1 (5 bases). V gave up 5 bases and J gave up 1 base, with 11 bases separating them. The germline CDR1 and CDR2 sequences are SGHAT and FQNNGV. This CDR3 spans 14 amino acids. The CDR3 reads CASSAGEGNYGYTF. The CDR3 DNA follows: TGTGCCAGCAGCGCGGGGGAGGGTAACTATGGCTACACCTTC. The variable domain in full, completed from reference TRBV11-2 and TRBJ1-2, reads EAGVAQSPRYKIIEKRQSVAFWCNPISGHATLYWYQQILGQGPKLLIQFQNNGVVDDSQLPKDRFSAERLKGVDSTLKIQPAKLEDSAVYLCASSAGEGNYGYTFGSGTRLTVV.

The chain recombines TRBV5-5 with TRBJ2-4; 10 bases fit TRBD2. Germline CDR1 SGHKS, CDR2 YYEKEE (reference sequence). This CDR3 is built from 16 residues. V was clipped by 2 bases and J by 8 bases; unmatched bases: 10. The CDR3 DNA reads TGTGCCAGCAGCTTAATCATGACTAGCGGGTCTGACATTCAGTACTTC. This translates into CASSLIMTSGSDIQYF.